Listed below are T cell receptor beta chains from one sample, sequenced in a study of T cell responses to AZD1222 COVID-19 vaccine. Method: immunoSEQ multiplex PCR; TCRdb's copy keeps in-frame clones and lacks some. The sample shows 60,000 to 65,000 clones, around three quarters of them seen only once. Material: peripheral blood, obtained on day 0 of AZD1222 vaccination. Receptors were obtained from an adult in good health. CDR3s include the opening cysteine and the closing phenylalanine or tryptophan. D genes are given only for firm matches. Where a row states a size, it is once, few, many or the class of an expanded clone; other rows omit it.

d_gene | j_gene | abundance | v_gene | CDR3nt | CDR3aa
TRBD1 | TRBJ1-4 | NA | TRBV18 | TGTGCCAGCTCCCGACAGGGGCCCCCAACTAATGAAAAACTGTTTTTT | CASSRQGPPTNEKLFF
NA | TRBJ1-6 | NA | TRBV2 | TGTGCCAGCAGTGTAGAAGGGGCTAATTCACCCCTCCACTTT | CASSVEGANSPLHF
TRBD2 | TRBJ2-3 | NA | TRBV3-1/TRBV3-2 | TGTGCCAGCAGCCACTCAAGCGGGGGCCACCAAGAGGGCACAGATACGCAGTATTTT | CASSHSSGGHQEGTDTQYF
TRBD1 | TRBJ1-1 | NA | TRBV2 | TGTGGATCGAGGGGGCTGGGGAACACTGAAGCTTTCTTT | CGSRGLGNTEAFF
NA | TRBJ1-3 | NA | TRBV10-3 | TGTGCCATCAGTGAGGGGGGGCCCGGAAACACCATATATTTT | CAISEGGPGNTIYF
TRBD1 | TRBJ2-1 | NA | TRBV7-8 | TGTGCCAGCAGCTTACGGGACAGGGGGCTGAATGAGCAGTTCTTC | CASSLRDRGLNEQFF
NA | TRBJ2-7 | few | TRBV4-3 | TGCGCCAGCAGCCCCACTGCGGGGCTTGAGCAGTACTTC | CASSPTAGLEQYF
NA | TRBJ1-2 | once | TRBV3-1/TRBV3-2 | TGTGCCAGCAGCCCACTGGATGTGGGGATACTCACCTTC | CASSPLDVGILTF
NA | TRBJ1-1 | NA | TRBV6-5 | TGTGCCAGCAGCCCCGGGGGACATAGCACTGAAGCTTTCTTT | CASSPGGHSTEAFF
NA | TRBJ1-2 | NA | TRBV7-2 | TGTGCCAGCAGCTCGGGGGCGCAGGGTGGCTACACCTTC | CASSSGAQGGYTF
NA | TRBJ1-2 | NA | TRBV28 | TGTGCCAGCAGTTTAAGGCAGCCACCTTATGGCTACACCTTC | CASSLRQPPYGYTF
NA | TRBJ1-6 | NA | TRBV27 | TGTGCCAGCAGTTTGCGAGGGCGGAGCTCCTATAATTCACCCCTCCACTTT | CASSLRGRSSYNSPLHF
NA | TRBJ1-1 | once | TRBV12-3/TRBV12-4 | TGTGCCAGCAGTCAACAGGGTGTATTTGAAGCTTTCTTT | CASSQQGVFEAFF
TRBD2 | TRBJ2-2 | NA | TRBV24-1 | TGTGCCACCAGTGGAAGCGGGGGGGGCACCGGGGAGCTGTTTTTT | CATSGSGGGTGELFF
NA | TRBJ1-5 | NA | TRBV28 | TGTGCCAGCAGCCTTTTCTTAAATCAGCCCCAGCATTTT | CASSLFLNQPQHF
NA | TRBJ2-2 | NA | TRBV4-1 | TGCGCCAGCAGCCAAGGTTCCGGGGAGCTGTTTTTT | CASSQGSGELFF
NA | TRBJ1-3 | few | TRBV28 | TGTGCCAGCAGTCCCGGGCTAATCCTCTCTGGAAACACCATATATTTT | CASSPGLILSGNTIYF
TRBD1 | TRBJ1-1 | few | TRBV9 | TGTGCCAGCAGCAATCAGGGGGCGCAAGCTTTCTTT | CASSNQGAQAFF
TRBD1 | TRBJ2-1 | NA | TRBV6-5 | TGTGCCAGCAGGGGACAGGGGAACAATGAGCAGTTCTTC | CASRGQGNNEQFF
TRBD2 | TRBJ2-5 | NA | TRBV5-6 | TGTGCCAGCAGCTTGGGGAGCGGGGTCCCCCAAGAGACCCAGTACTTC | CASSLGSGVPQETQYF
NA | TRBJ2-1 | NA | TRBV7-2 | TGTGCCAGCAGCATCCGGGACTCCATGGGGGACAATGAGCAGTTCTTC | CASSIRDSMGDNEQFF
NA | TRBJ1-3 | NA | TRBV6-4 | TGTGCCACCGGGAGGGAGGTAAACACCATATATTTT | CATGREVNTIYF